A selection of T cell receptor beta chains follows, all from one sample in a study of blood T cell repertoires in COVID-19. TCRdb keeps only in-frame clones here, not all; method: immunoSEQ multiplex PCR. The sample yields 250,000 to 300,000 clones, about 89% seen once. The sequenced material came from peripheral blood. These TCRs come from a man aged 40-49 years with acute or convalescent COVID-19. CDR3s include the opening cysteine and the closing phenylalanine or tryptophan. Fields, in order: CDR3 DNA, CDR3 protein, D gene, V gene, J gene, clone size. A D gene is named only where the DNA matches it firmly. Expanded clones get a size class; other rows say once, few or many, or leave the size out.

TGTGCCAGCAGCTTTAGCGGGGGGGCTAGGAATGAGCAGTTCTTC	CASSFSGGARNEQFF	TRBD2	TRBV7-3	TRBJ2-1	.
TGTGCCAGCAGCTTAAGGCAGGGCCCAACCTACGAGCAGTACTTC	CASSLRQGPTYEQYF	.	TRBV11-2	TRBJ2-7	.
TGCGCCAGCAGCGTGGGACAGTCTTCCTACGAGCAGTACTTC	CASSVGQSSYEQYF	TRBD1	TRBV5-1	TRBJ2-7	.
TGTGCCAGCAGCTTAGGACAGGGGCCTAATCAGCCCCAGCATTTT	CASSLGQGPNQPQHF	TRBD1	TRBV7-2	TRBJ1-5	.
TGTGCCAGCAGGTTTCACACCGCCAACTACAATGAGCAGTTCTTC	CASRFHTANYNEQFF	.	TRBV6-5	TRBJ2-1	once
TGCGCCAGCAGCTTGGGGGCAGGAAACACTGAAGCTTTCTTT	CASSLGAGNTEAFF	.	TRBV5-1	TRBJ1-1	.
TGTGCCAGCAGCTTTTTCCGGGGCACCGGGGAGCTGTTTTTT	CASSFFRGTGELFF	.	TRBV11-2	TRBJ2-2	few
TGTGCCAGCCGATCCGGGGATATAGCCGGGTCCCACTATGGCTACACCTTC	CASRSGDIAGSHYGYTF	.	TRBV28	TRBJ1-2	.
TGTGCCAGCAGTTCTAGGACAGGGAGTCAGCCCCAGCATTTT	CASSSRTGSQPQHF	TRBD1	TRBV5-5	TRBJ1-5	.
TGTGCCACCAGCAGACCATCACAGGGCGCCCCCTCTGGGGCCAACGTCCTGACTTTC	CATSRPSQGAPSGANVLTF	.	TRBV15	TRBJ2-6	.
TGTGCCACCAGCTCCGGGACAGGGTCCTATGGCTACACCTTC	CATSSGTGSYGYTF	TRBD1	TRBV15	TRBJ1-2	.
TGTGCCAGCAGCTTGGGCACGGGACAGGGGAACTATGGCTACACCTTC	CASSLGTGQGNYGYTF	TRBD1	TRBV5-6	TRBJ1-2	.
TGTGCCAGCAGCTTTATGTGGAACACTGAAGCTTTCTTT	CASSFMWNTEAFF	.	TRBV11-2	TRBJ1-1	once
TGCAGCGTCTTGGCTACGGGACAGGGCAACTACGAGCAGTACTTC	CSVLATGQGNYEQYF	TRBD1	TRBV29-1	TRBJ2-7	.
TGCGCCAGCCGTCGGCAGGGGGCAGGTACGGACATTCAGTACTTC	CASRRQGAGTDIQYF	TRBD1	TRBV5-1	TRBJ2-4	once
TGTGCCAGCAGCTTGGATCCAGGGGCCTATGGCTACACCTTC	CASSLDPGAYGYTF	.	TRBV5-5	TRBJ1-2	.
TGTGCCAGCAGCCCCCAGGAGAACACTGAAGCTTTCTTT	CASSPQENTEAFF	.	TRBV3-1/TRBV3-2	TRBJ1-1	.
TGCAGTGCTAGTGGGCAGGGGTCAGATACGCAGTATTTT	CSASGQGSDTQYF	.	TRBV20-1	TRBJ2-3	.
TGTGCCAGTAGTATAGGCAGTGGAGGGTCCAAAAACATTCAGTACTTC	CASSIGSGGSKNIQYF	.	TRBV19	TRBJ2-4	few
TGTGCCAGCAGTTCAGGAACTGAAGCTTTCTTT	CASSSGTEAFF	.	TRBV6-6	TRBJ1-1	.
TGTGCCAGTACTTACAGGGATCAGCCCCAGCATTTT	CASTYRDQPQHF	.	TRBV19	TRBJ1-5	.
TGTGCCAGCAGTTTAGGCAGGGCTCAGGGCTACACCTTC	CASSLGRAQGYTF	.	TRBV12-3/TRBV12-4	TRBJ1-2	.
TGTGCCAGCAGTTTTACACAGGGTCTTAACGAGCAGTACTTC	CASSFTQGLNEQYF	.	TRBV7-9	TRBJ2-7	.
TGCGCCAGCAGCCTCGGGACAGGGTTCACCGGGGAGCTGTTTTTT	CASSLGTGFTGELFF	TRBD1	TRBV5-1	TRBJ2-2	.
TGCGCCAGCAGCTTGTGGGGGGTAGGGACAGATACGCAGTATTTT	CASSLWGVGTDTQYF	.	TRBV5-1	TRBJ2-3	.
TGTGCCAGCAGCCACACTCGGGGGAGCACTGAAGCTTTCTTT	CASSHTRGSTEAFF	.	TRBV7-2	TRBJ1-1	.
TGTGCCAGTAGTATCGAGTATAGCAATCAGCCCCAGCATTTT	CASSIEYSNQPQHF	.	TRBV19	TRBJ1-5	.
TGTGCCAGCAGTTTTAATCTTGCCGTAGGGGCGTACTTC	CASSFNLAVGAYF	.	TRBV12-3/TRBV12-4	TRBJ2-7	.
TGTGCCAGCAGTCCTTTGGACAGGGGGCACACTGAAGCTTTCTTT	CASSPLDRGHTEAFF	TRBD1	TRBV6-5	TRBJ1-1	.
TGTGCCAGTAGGAATCTCAGGGCCAACGAGCAGTACTTC	CASRNLRANEQYF	.	TRBV19	TRBJ2-7	once
TGTGCCAGCAACCTGAGGACAGGGGGCGGAGAAAAACTGTTTTTT	CASNLRTGGGEKLFF	TRBD1	TRBV6-5	TRBJ1-4	.
TGTGCCAGCAGCTTAGATGGGGGGGACAACACCGGGGAGCTGTTTTTT	CASSLDGGDNTGELFF	TRBD2	TRBV7-6	TRBJ2-2	.